Here is one TCR beta chain with its context. Its antigen is unknown. These data are taken from a study of T cells expressing NK-cell markers. For the study at large: Sorted CD3+CD56+NKG2C+, CD3+CD56+NKG2C- and CD3+CD56-NKG2C+ T cells supplied TCR beta repertoires. Study-wide findings and caveats: CD8+ T cells in 5 or 6 donors included dominant NKG2C+ clonotypes at roughly 1.0-8%. Whether expanded NKG2C+ T cell clones were HCMV-specific remained unclear.

There are 14 residues in the CDR3. TCRdb reprocessed the 5' RACE reads; each CDR3 protein has one entry and no DNA is given. The sample table sets out 90,000 to 130,000 distinct CDR3 sequences. Sequenced material: blood T cells: a sorted CD56 or NKG2C T cell subset, CD4+ or CD8+ T cells, or bulk PBMC T cells (not recorded which). The chain combines TRBV12-3 or TRBV12-4 with TRBJ2-1; the D call of TRBD1 rests on TCRdb alone, since no DNA is present to check it. This TCR was recovered from a woman aged 18-69 years in good health. The CDR3 sequence: CASSSGTGGYEQFF.